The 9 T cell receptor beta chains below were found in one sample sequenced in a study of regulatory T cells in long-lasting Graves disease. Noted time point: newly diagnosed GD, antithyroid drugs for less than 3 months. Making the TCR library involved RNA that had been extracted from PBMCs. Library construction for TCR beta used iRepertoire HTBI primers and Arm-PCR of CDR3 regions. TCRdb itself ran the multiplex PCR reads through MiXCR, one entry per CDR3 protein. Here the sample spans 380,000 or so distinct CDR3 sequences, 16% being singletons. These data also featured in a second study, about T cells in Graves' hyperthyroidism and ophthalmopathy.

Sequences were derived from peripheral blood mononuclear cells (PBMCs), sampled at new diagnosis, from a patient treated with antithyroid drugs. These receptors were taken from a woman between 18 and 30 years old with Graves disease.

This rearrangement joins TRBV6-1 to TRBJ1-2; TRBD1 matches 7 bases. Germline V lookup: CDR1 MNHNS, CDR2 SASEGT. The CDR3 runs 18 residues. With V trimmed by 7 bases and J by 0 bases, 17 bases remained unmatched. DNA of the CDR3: TGTGCCAGCACGCCATCCTTGGGGACAGCTCCAGCTAACTATGGCTACACCTTC. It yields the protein CASTPSLGTAPANYGYTF.

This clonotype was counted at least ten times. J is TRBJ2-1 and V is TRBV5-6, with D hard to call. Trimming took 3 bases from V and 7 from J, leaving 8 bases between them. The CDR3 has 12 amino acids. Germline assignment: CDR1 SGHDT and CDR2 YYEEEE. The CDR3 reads CASSWSGNEQFF. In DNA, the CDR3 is TGTGCCAGCAGCTGGTCGGGTAATGAGCAGTTCTTC.

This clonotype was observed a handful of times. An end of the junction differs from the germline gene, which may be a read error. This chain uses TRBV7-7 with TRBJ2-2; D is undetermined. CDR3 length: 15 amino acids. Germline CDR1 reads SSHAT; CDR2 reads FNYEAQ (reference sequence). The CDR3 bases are TGTGCTAGCAGCTCGATGGGCCGGAACACCGGGGAGCTGTTTTTT. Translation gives CASSSMGRNTGELFF.

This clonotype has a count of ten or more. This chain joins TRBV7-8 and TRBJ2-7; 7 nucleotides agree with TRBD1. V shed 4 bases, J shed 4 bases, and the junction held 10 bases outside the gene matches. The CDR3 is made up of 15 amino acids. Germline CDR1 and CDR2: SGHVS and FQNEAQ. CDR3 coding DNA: TGTGCCAGCAGCTCCGATCGGACAGGAACTTACGAGCAGTACTTC. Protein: CASSSDRTGTYEQYF. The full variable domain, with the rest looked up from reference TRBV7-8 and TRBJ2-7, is GAGVSQSPRYKVAKRGQDVALRCDPISGHVSLFWYQQALGQGPEFLTYFQNEAQLDKSGLPSDRFFAERPEGSVSTLKIQRTQQEDSAVYLCASSSDRTGTYEQYFGPGTRLTVT.

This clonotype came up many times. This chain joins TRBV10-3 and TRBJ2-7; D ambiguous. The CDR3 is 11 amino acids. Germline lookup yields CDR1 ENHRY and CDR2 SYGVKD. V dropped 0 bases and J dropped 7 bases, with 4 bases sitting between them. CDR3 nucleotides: TGTGCCATCAGTGAGTCTGGGGAGCAGTACTTC. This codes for CAISESGEQYF.

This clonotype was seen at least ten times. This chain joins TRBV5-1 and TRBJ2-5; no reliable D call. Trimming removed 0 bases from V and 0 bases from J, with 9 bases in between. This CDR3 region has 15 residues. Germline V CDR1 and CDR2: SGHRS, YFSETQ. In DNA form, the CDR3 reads TGCGCCAGCAGCTTGGGTGACAAGTACCAAGAGACCCAGTACTTC. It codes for CASSLGDKYQETQYF.

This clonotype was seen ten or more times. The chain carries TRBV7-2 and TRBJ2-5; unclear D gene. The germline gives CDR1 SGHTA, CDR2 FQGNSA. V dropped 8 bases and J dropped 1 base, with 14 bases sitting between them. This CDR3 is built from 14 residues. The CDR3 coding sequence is TGTGCCAGCGCCCTAGTCCCGTTCCAAGAGACCCAGTACTTC. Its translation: CASALVPFQETQYF.

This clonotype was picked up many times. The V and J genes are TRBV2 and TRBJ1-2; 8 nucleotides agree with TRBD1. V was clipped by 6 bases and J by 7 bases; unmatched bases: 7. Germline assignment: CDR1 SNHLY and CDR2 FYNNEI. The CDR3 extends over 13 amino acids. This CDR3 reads CASRDRAVSGYTF. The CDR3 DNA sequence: TGTGCCAGCAGGGACAGGGCCGTCTCTGGCTACACCTTC. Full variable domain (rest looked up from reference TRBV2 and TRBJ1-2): EPEVTQTPSHQVTQMGQEVILRCVPISNHLYFYWYRQILGQKVEFLVSFYNNEISEKSEIFDDQFSVERPDGSNFTLKIRSTKLEDSAMYFCASRDRAVSGYTFGSGTRLTVV.

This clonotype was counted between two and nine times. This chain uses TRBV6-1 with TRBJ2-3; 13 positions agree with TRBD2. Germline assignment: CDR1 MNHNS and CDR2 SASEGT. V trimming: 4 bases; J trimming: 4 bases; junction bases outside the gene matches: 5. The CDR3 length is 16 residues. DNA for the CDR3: TGTGCCAGCAGTGGACTAGCGGGAGGAGGTGCAGATACGCAGTATTTT. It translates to CASSGLAGGGADTQYF.